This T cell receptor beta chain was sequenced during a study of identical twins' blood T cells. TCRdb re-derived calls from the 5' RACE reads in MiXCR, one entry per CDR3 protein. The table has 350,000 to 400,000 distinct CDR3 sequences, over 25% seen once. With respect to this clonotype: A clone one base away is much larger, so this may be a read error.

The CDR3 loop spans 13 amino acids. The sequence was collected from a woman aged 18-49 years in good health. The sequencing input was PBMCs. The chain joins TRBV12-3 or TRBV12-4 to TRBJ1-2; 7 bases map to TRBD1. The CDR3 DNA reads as TGTGCCGGCAGTCCCGGGACAGTCTATGGCTACACCTTC. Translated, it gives CAGSPGTVYGYTF.